The 8 T cell receptor beta chains in this list originate from one sample, sequenced in a study of technical replicates of blood from several donors. TCRdb keeps only in-frame clones here, not all; method: immunoSEQ multiplex PCR. This sample has some 70,000 clones, with around 90% found just once. The sequenced sample was T cells isolated from PBMCs. These receptors were obtained from a human donor in good health.

The J gene is TRBJ2-4, the V gene TRBV5-1; TRBD1 is a possible D gene (6 bases). Germline assignment: CDR1 SGHRS and CDR2 YFSETQ. Trimming cost V 3 bases and J 6 bases, with 16 bases left between them. The CDR3 covers 15 residues. The chain's CDR3 is CASSSDSPKVNIQYF. The CDR3 DNA reads as TGCGCCAGCAGCTCGGACAGCCCTAAAGTAAACATTCAGTACTTC.

With regard to this clone: A junction boundary mismatches the germline segment, possibly from a read error. The chain uses TRBV7-7 and TRBJ1-4, with D hard to call. The CDR3 length is 15 residues. Germline CDR1 and CDR2: SSHAT and FNYEAQ (reference sequence). The CDR3 spells CASSPSGTLHEKLFF. For the CDR3, the DNA is TGTGCTAGCAGCCCCTCGGGTACGCTCCATGAAAAACTGTTTTTT.

This chain connects TRBV28 to TRBJ2-7; 10 bases match TRBD1. The CDR3 contains 12 residues. CDR1 is MDHEN, CDR2 SYDVKM, per germline. CDR3 loop: CSRDRGSYEQYF. In DNA form, the CDR3 reads TGTTCCCGGGACAGGGGATCCTACGAGCAGTACTTC.

The sample holds a few counts of this clone. V usage is TRBV28 and J usage is TRBJ1-1, with 7 bases fitting TRBD1. J gave up 5 bases and V 6 bases, and 6 bases lay outside the gene matches. The length of the CDR3 is 13 residues. Germline V gene data show CDR1 as MDHEN and CDR2 as SYDVKM. CDR3 protein: CASRLGTVTEAFF. The CDR3 bases are TGTGCCAGCAGACTAGGGACAGTTACTGAAGCTTTCTTT.

This clone was seen only a few times. This chain uses TRBV2 with TRBJ1-1, with TRBD1 identical over 7 bases. From germline, CDR1 is SNHLY and CDR2 FYNNEI. The CDR3 is 13 amino acids. The J segment lost 7 bases and the V segment lost 6 bases, leaving 8 bases of the junction unmatched. The CDR3 protein is CASSVIGTVEAFF. The CDR3 DNA reads as TGTGCCAGCAGCGTTATCGGGACAGTTGAAGCTTTCTTT.

The chain couples TRBV7-9 to TRBJ2-7; possibly TRBD2 for D (6 bases). The V gene's germline CDR1 is SEHNR and CDR2 FQNEAQ (reference sequence). V lost 6 bases and J 1 base, leaving 16 bases between the germline ends. The CDR3 is 15 amino acids. DNA of the CDR3: TGTGCCAGCAGGAGAGGAGGGACCTCGTCCTACGAGCAGTACTTC. Translated, it gives CASRRGGTSSYEQYF.

DNA of the CDR3: TGTGCCAGCAGTGCGACAGGGTTAGGGACTGAAGCTTTCTTT. Its protein product is CASSATGLGTEAFF. The V gene is TRBV6-5, the J gene TRBJ1-1, with 7 bases lining up with TRBD1. V trimming: 5 bases; J trimming: 5 bases; junction bases outside the gene matches: 8. CDR1 and CDR2 from the germline V gene are MNHEY and SVGAGI. This CDR3 has 14 amino acids.

The genes are TRBV29-1 and TRBJ2-7; a possible D gene is TRBD2 (6 bases). The CDR3 is 14 amino acids. The V and J ends lost 2 bases and 0 bases respectively, with 11 bases between them. Per germline, CDR1 SQVTM and CDR2 ANQGSEA. The CDR3 loop reads CSVEFRGSSYEQYF. The CDR3 region has the DNA TGCAGCGTTGAATTTCGGGGGAGCTCCTACGAGCAGTACTTC.